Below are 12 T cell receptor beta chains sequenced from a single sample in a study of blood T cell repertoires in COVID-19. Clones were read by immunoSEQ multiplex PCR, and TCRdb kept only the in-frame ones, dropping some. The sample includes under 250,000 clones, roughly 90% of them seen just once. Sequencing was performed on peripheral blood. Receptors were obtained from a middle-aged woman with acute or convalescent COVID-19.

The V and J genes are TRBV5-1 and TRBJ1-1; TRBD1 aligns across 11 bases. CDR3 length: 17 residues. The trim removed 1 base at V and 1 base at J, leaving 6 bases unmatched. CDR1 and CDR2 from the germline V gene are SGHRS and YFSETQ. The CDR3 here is CASSLLGQGASNTEAFF. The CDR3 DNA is TGCGCCAGCAGCTTGCTTGGACAGGGGGCGTCGAACACTGAAGCTTTCTTT.

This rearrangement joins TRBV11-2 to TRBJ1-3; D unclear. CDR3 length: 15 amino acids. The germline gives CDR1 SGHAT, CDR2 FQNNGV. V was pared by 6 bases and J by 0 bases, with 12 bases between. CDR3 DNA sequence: TGTGCCAGCAGTCAAATGTCCTACTCTGGAAACACCATATATTTT. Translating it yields CASSQMSYSGNTIYF.

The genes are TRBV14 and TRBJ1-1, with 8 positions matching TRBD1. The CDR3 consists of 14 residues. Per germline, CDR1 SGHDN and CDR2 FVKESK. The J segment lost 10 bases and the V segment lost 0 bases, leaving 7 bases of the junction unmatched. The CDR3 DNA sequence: TGTGCCAGCAGCCAAGATTGGACAGGGAGTCGAGCTTTCTTT. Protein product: CASSQDWTGSRAFF.

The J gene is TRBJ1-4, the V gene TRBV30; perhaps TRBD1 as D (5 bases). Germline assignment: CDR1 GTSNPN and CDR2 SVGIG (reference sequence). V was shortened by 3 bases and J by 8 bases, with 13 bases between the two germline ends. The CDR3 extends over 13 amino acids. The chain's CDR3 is CAWRGEVREKLFF. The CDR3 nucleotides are TGTGCCTGGAGGGGGGAGGTCAGGGAAAAACTGTTTTTT.

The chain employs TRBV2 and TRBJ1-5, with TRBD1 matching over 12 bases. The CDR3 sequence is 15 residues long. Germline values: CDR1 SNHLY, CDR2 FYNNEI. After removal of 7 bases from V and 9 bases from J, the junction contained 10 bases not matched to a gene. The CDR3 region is CASKGDRGLSRPQHF. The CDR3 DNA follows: TGTGCCAGCAAAGGGGACAGGGGGCTCTCTCGGCCCCAGCATTTT.

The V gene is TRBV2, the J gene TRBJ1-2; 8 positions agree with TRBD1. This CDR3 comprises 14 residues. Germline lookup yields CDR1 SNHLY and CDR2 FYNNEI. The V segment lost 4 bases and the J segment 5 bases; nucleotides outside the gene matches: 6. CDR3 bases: TGTGCCAGCAGTGTCGGACAGGGTACATATGGCTACACCTTC. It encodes CASSVGQGTYGYTF.

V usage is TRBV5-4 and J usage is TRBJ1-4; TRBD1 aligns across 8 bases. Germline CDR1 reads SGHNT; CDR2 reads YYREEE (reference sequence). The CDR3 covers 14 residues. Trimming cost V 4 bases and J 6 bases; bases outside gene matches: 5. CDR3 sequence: CASSRQGLDEKLFF. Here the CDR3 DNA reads TGTGCCAGCAGCCGACAGGGGTTGGATGAAAAACTGTTTTTT.

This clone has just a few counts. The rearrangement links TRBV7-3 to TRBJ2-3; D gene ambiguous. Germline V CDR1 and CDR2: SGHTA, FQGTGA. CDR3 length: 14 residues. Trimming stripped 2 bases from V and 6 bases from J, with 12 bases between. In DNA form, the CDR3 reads TGTGCCAGCAGCTTATATGCCAGCGTGGATACGCAGTATTTT. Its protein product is CASSLYASVDTQYF.

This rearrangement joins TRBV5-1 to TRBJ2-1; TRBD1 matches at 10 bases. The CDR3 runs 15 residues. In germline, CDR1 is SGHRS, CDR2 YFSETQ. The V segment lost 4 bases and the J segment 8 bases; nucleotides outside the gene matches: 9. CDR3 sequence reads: CASSVQGTGADEQFF. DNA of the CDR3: TGCGCCAGCAGCGTTCAGGGGACAGGGGCGGATGAGCAGTTCTTC.

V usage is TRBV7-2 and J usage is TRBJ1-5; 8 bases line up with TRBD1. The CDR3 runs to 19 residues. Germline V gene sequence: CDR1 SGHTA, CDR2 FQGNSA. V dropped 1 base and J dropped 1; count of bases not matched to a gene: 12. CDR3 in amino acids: CASSLGFIADRASNQPQHF. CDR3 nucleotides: TGTGCCAGCAGCTTAGGTTTTATAGCGGACAGGGCAAGCAATCAGCCCCAGCATTTT.

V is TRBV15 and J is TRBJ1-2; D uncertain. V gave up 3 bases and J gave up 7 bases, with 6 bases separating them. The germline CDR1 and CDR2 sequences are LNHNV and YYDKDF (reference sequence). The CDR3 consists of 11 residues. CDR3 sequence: CATSSGVGYTF. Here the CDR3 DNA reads TGTGCCACCAGCAGCGGTGTTGGCTACACCTTC.

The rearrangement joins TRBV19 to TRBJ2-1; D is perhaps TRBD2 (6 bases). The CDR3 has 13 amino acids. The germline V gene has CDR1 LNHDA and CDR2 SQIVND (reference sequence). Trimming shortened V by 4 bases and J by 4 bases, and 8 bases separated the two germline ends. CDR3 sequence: CASSRGGYNEQFF. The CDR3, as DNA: TGTGCCAGTAGTAGGGGAGGTTACAATGAGCAGTTCTTC.